A selection of T cell receptor beta chains follows, all from one sample in a study of T cell repertoires in cytomegalovirus infection. These TCRs' antigens remain unknown. Each CDR3 protein is one row after TCRdb ran MiXCR on the reads. Here the sample spans 650,000 to 900,000 distinct CDR3 sequences, less than 35% being singletons. The sample was cultured CD8+ T cells from PBMCs, taken from culture after CMV antigen stimulation. These receptors were obtained from a human donor in good health (CMV status not recorded). Some clones in this sample may be carry-over from other donors' samples. Each CDR3 is given with its conserved first and last residue.

v_gene	j_gene	CDR3aa
TRBV7-9	TRBJ1-1	CASSFQSAGTEAFF
TRBV7-9	TRBJ2-1	CASSFYNNEQFF
TRBV9	TRBJ2-1	CASSDTVGGKGGANEQFF
TRBV4-1	TRBJ2-1	CASSQGGGPDEQFF
TRBV6-5	TRBJ2-1	CASSLNPGNEQFF
TRBV11-2	TRBJ1-1	CASSSQSLTGGLWDTEAFF
TRBV15	TRBJ2-3	CATSGGYTDTQYF
TRBV6-5	TRBJ2-5	CASSYNSPAETQYF
TRBV7-9	TRBJ1-1	CASSLGPSTEAFF
TRBV29-1	TRBJ2-1	CSVEGLQKTSSYNEQFF
TRBV27	TRBJ2-5	CASSLGVGGAWETQYF
TRBV2	TRBJ2-1	CASSGAVNEQFF
TRBV3-1	TRBJ2-1	CASSQPLAGGVNEQFF
TRBV4-1	TRBJ2-1	CASKAAPGQGVDEQFF
TRBV6-6	TRBJ2-5	CATTGGLYETQYF
TRBV12-3/TRBV12-4	TRBJ2-6	CASSRGGQGASGANVLTF
TRBV12-3/TRBV12-4	TRBJ2-4	CASNPRDRENIQYF
TRBV7-3	TRBJ1-2	CASSFGTADGYTF
TRBV27	TRBJ2-1	CASSLYRGPNEQFF
TRBV2	TRBJ1-2	CASKVLRGGYGYTF
TRBV7-9	TRBJ2-5	CASSSANAYQETQYF
TRBV20-1	TRBJ1-6	CSARAGTDYYNSPLHF
TRBV6-1	TRBJ1-4	CASNKQGAREKLFF
TRBV7-2	TRBJ2-3	CASSPRYLSINRTDTQYF
TRBV2	TRBJ2-5	CASSDGRINF
TRBV19	TRBJ2-5	CASSIERNQETQYF
TRBV5-1	TRBJ1-3	CASSPDTNTIYF
TRBV6-5	TRBJ2-5	CASWGKGLGGVRETQYF
TRBV27	TRBJ1-5	CASSLKGLSNQPQHF